This TCR beta chain was sequenced for a study of T cell responses to AZD1222 COVID-19 vaccine. Regarding the study as a whole: Vaccination with two AZD1222 doses was followed by a rise in Spike-specific TCR breadth and depth. Among AZD1222 vaccinees, only six were seropositive at baseline. Donors were largely white British and mainly female; clonal diversity was possibly underestimated. No repertoire was sampled before or during the peak T cell response, only after it.

TCRdb's copy holds only in-frame clones and misses some; the assay was immunoSEQ multiplex PCR. The data show about 75,000 clones, around 88% seen once. Of note for this clone: Its antigen is still unknown.

The germline CDR1 and CDR2 sequences are SEHNR and FQNEAQ (reference sequence). Trimming stripped 3 bases from V and 10 bases from J, with 13 bases between. There are 12 residues in the CDR3. The chain employs TRBV7-9 and TRBJ2-7; D call uncertain. The sequences come from peripheral blood, collected 28 days after the second dose of the MenACWY control vaccine. This sequence was found in an adult who received the MenACWY meningococcal vaccine as a control. The CDR3 DNA sequence: TGTGCCAGCAGCTTCGGACCTCAAGATCAGTACTTC. Its protein product is CASSFGPQDQYF.